Sequencing of this TCR beta chain was carried out in a study of T cell responses to AZD1222 COVID-19 vaccine. Study results and caveats: Baseline seropositives among AZD1222 recipients totaled only six.

About this clone itself: Its antigen remains unknown.

Repertoires were generated with immunoSEQ multiplex PCR, while TCRdb's copy carries only in-frame clones and drops some. The repertoire holds 150,000 or so clones, with around 90% as singletons. This CDR3 spans 15 amino acids. Germline V lookup: CDR1 MGHRA, CDR2 YSYEKL. V was shortened by 0 bases and J by 3 bases, with 12 bases between the two germline ends. The sequencing here drew on peripheral blood, taken on day 0 of AZD1222 vaccination. This TCR was sampled from an adult in good health. The rearrangement joins TRBV4-1 to TRBJ2-7; D gene uncertain. In DNA form, the CDR3 reads TGCGCCAGCAGCCAAGATTATCTGGTTATCTACGAGCAGTACTTC. It yields the protein CASSQDYLVIYEQYF.